The clone carrying this TCR beta chain was recorded only once. Trimming left V 0 bases short and J 5 bases short, with 14 bases between. CDR1 and CDR2 (germline): LNHNV, YYDKDF (reference sequence). The CDR3 contains 15 residues. The data were taken from a study of control samples from healthy donors and cancer patients. Clones were sequenced by immunoSEQ multiplex PCR, and TCRdb holds only the in-frame ones, with some missing. The sample holds about 180,000 clones, approximately 92% seen once. This chain uses TRBV15 with TRBJ2-7; D perhaps matches TRBD1 (6 bases). Sequencing input: blood. The receptor was isolated from a man between 25 and 39 years old in good health. The DNA of the CDR3 is TGTGCCACCAGCAGAGACTACAGGGTCGGGGACGAGCAGTACTTC. Translation gives CATSRDYRVGDEQYF.